This entry features one T cell receptor (beta chain) sequence. Its antigen is still unknown. This entry belongs to a study of T cell responses to AZD1222 COVID-19 vaccine. Study-level background: Researchers grouped second doses given at about 4 or about 12 weeks into one pool. The study's findings and limits: Baseline serostatus was positive in only six AZD1222 recipients. Clonal diversity was possibly underestimated; the donors were predominantly white British and more often female.

Repertoires were generated with immunoSEQ multiplex PCR, while TCRdb's copy carries only in-frame clones and drops some. The table lists 150,000 or so clones, over 85% of them singletons, with approximately 2.5% in the top ten. Germline V gene data show CDR1 as MNHEY and CDR2 as SVGAGI. The J segment lost 6 bases and the V segment lost 6 bases, leaving 7 bases of the junction unmatched. There are 14 residues in the CDR3. This receptor was taken from an adult in good health. V is TRBV6-5 and J is TRBJ2-7; TRBD2 matches 11 bases. Specimen: peripheral blood, collected on day 0 of AZD1222 vaccination. The CDR3 nucleotides are TGTGCCAGCAGCTCACTAGCGGGAGTTGTCGAGCAGTACTTC. As protein: CASSSLAGVVEQYF.